One and the same sample provided the 18 T cell receptor beta chains below, sequenced in a study of early T cells in non-severe SARS-CoV-2 infection. One entry per CDR3 protein results from TCRdb running MiXCR on the 5' RACE reads. The sample holds roughly 70,000 distinct CDR3 sequences; roughly an eighth are singletons and the top ten take about 7.7%. Material: whole blood. The receptors here all came from an adult who was a healthcare worker with PCR-confirmed SARS-CoV-2 infection or an uninfected control (not recorded which).

V gene TRBV28 combines with J gene TRBJ1-4, with a possible D match to TRBD1 (5 bases). The CDR3 has 13 amino acids. Trimming shortened V by 11 bases and J by 3 bases, and 13 bases separated the two germline ends. In germline, CDR1 is MDHEN, CDR2 SYDVKM. CDR3: CALRGTSNEKLFF. In nucleotides, the CDR3 is TGTGCCCTCCGGGGGACTTCTAATGAAAAACTGTTTTTT.

Only a few counts were recorded for this clonotype. The junction departs from germline at one end; a sequencing error may be responsible. The rearrangement joins TRBV7-7 to TRBJ1-1; no clear D. The CDR3 contains 13 residues. Germline assignment: CDR1 SSHAT and CDR2 FNYEAQ (reference sequence). CDR3 sequence reads: CASSPRGETEAFF. DNA for the CDR3: TGTGCTAGCAGCCCCCGGGGAGAGACTGAAGCTTTCTTT. The variable domain in full, completed from reference TRBV7-7 and TRBJ1-1, reads GAGVSQSPRYKVTKRGQDVTLRCDPISSHATLYWYQQALGQGPEFLTYFNYEAQPDKSGLPSDRFSAERPEGSISTLTIQRTEQRDSAMYRCASSPRGETEAFFGQGTRLTVV.

In DNA, the CDR3 is TGCAGTGCTATCCCCGCTCAGAACTCCTACGAGCAGTACTTC. It codes for CSAIPAQNSYEQYF. The chain links TRBV20-1 to TRBJ2-7; unclear D gene. The CDR3 is 14 residues long. Per germline, CDR1 DFQATT and CDR2 SNEGSKA (reference sequence). With 4 bases removed from V and 0 bases from J, the gap between germline ends came to 13 bases.

This clonotype was counted only a few times. The rearrangement uses TRBV3-1 and TRBJ2-7, with D unresolved. CDR3 length: 14 amino acids. Trimming cost V 1 base and J 7 bases, with 14 bases left between them. Germline V lookup: CDR1 LGHDT, CDR2 YNNKEL (reference sequence). The CDR3 here is CASSQGPSSGEQYF. CDR3 coding DNA: TGTGCCAGCAGCCAAGGACCGTCCTCCGGTGAGCAGTACTTC.

The V and J genes are TRBV5-6 and TRBJ1-2; D is unresolved. V was clipped by 5 bases and J by 8 bases, with 25 bases between them. CDR1 is SGHDT and CDR2 is YYEEEE in the germline V gene. The CDR3 has 16 residues. DNA for the CDR3: TGTGCCAGCAGTCCGATAGACCAGGACGGTCTCAAGGGCTACACCTTC. As protein: CASSPIDQDGLKGYTF.

The rearrangement links TRBV5-4 to TRBJ2-1; unclear D gene. V was clipped by 0 bases and J by 7 bases, with 14 bases between them. Germline V CDR1 and CDR2: SGHNT, YYREEE (reference sequence). This CDR3 has 15 amino acids. CDR3 loop: CASSLERVVANEQFF. Written as DNA, the CDR3 is TGTGCCAGCAGCTTGGAACGGGTAGTTGCGAATGAGCAGTTCTTC.

V usage is TRBV6-5 and J usage is TRBJ2-3; D is unclear. Germline CDR1 is MNHEY and CDR2 is SVGAGI. This CDR3 is 14 amino acids long. The V gene lost 4 bases and the J gene lost 6 bases, with 14 bases spanning the gap. DNA for the CDR3: TGTGCCAGCAGTTGGGCCTTAAACGGGGATACGCAGTATTTT. Translated, it gives CASSWALNGDTQYF.

The chain combines TRBV20-1 with TRBJ2-2, with unresolved D. Per the germline V gene, CDR1 is DFQATT and CDR2 is SNEGSKA (reference sequence). The CDR3 totals 14 residues. Trimming took 0 bases from V and 5 from J, leaving 10 bases between them. The CDR3 sequence is CSARDRTRTGELFF. CDR3 nucleotides: TGCAGTGCTAGAGATCGAACTCGAACCGGGGAGCTGTTTTTT.

The CDR3 nucleotides read TGTGCCAGCAGCTCCCCCGGAGGGTTGGCAGAGACCCAGTACTTC. Its protein is CASSSPGGLAETQYF. The chain employs TRBV11-2 and TRBJ2-5, with D perhaps matching TRBD2 (6 bases). Germline V gene sequence: CDR1 SGHAT, CDR2 FQNNGV. V shed 4 bases and J shed 4 bases, with 16 bases lying between them. The CDR3 runs to 15 residues.

This clonotype was found many times. The rearrangement links TRBV20-1 to TRBJ2-3; maybe TRBD2 (6 bases). This CDR3 comprises 15 residues. Trimming pared 6 bases from V and 4 bases from J, leaving 20 bases between. In germline, CDR1 is DFQATT, CDR2 SNEGSKA (reference sequence). The CDR3 DNA follows: TGCAGTGCCATTAGGACTCATGGGGGGTCAGATACGCAGTATTTT. Translated: CSAIRTHGGSDTQYF.

This clonotype appeared many times. J is TRBJ2-7 and V is TRBV12-3 or TRBV12-4, with a possible D match to TRBD1 (6 bases). The V gene lost 4 bases and the J gene lost 9 bases, with 7 bases spanning the gap. The CDR3 is made up of 10 amino acids. In DNA, the CDR3 is TGTGCCAGCAGTTCCAGGGGGCAGTACTTC. Translated: CASSSRGQYF.

The chain recombines TRBV3-1 with TRBJ1-3, with D unclear. The CDR3 length is 15 residues. Germline V gene sequence: CDR1 LGHDT, CDR2 YNNKEL (reference sequence). V was trimmed by 1 base and J by 1 base, leaving 8 bases between them. CDR3 residues: CASSQAKGSGNTIYF. As DNA, the CDR3 is TGTGCCAGCAGCCAAGCGAAAGGGTCTGGAAACACCATATATTTT.

This clonotype was counted ten times or more. The genes are TRBV28 and TRBJ2-6; D unclear. The CDR3 length is 18 residues. Germline V gives CDR1 MDHEN, CDR2 SYDVKM. The V end lost 2 bases, the J end lost 0 bases, and 14 bases lay between the germline ends. The CDR3 bases are TGTGCCAGCAGTTTAATAGGAACACTACCCTCTGGGGCCAACGTCCTGACTTTC. It yields the protein CASSLIGTLPSGANVLTF.

In its sample, this clonotype ranks as medium-sized. V usage is TRBV10-2 and J usage is TRBJ2-7, with D possibly TRBD1 on 6 matching bases. The CDR3 length is 13 residues. Trimming pared 6 bases from V and 0 bases from J, leaving 9 bases between. CDR1 is WSHSY, CDR2 SAAADI, per germline. DNA for the CDR3: TGCGCCAGCAGGGGGGCAGGCTCCTACGAGCAGTACTTC. Protein sequence: CASRGAGSYEQYF.

This clonotype was seen more than once but under ten times. The CDR3 DNA reads as TGCGCCAGCAGCTCCGGGACCCAACAGCAAGAGACCCAGTACTTC. It translates to CASSSGTQQQETQYF. The V call is TRBV5-1, the J call TRBJ2-5, with D perhaps TRBD1 or TRBD2 (5 bases each). Germline CDR1 reads SGHRS; CDR2 reads YFSETQ. CDR3 length: 15 amino acids. V lost 3 bases to trimming and J lost 2 bases, with 14 bases between them.

Many counts were recorded for this clonotype. The J gene is TRBJ2-3, the V gene TRBV9, with 7 bases lining up with TRBD2. Germline trimming cut 0 bases from V and 4 bases from J; bases unmatched to any gene: 5. The CDR3 runs to 15 residues. The germline V gene has CDR1 SGDLS and CDR2 YYNGEE. Here the CDR3 reads CASSVGAGFADTQYF. The CDR3 coding sequence is TGTGCCAGCAGCGTAGGAGCGGGATTTGCAGATACGCAGTATTTT.

This clonotype has only a few counts. The CDR3 DNA follows: TGTGCCAGCAGTTTTATCAGGACCTCGGATGAAGCTTTCTTT. Protein: CASSFIRTSDEAFF. The chain links TRBV27 to TRBJ1-1; D is ambiguous. Germline values: CDR1 MNHEY, CDR2 SMNVEV (reference sequence). The germline V and J ends were trimmed by 3 bases and 7 bases, with 15 bases remaining between them. The CDR3 is made up of 14 amino acids.

DNA for the CDR3: TGTGCCTGGGGACAGGGCACGAACACCGGGGAGCTGTTTTTT. Translating gives CAWGQGTNTGELFF. V gene TRBV30 combines with J gene TRBJ2-2; 8 bases agree with TRBD1. Unmatched junction bases numbered 2, after V lost 5 bases and J lost 0 bases. Germline V CDR1 and CDR2: GTSNPN, SVGIG (reference sequence). The CDR3 has 14 residues.